This is a list of T cell receptor beta chains from one sample in a study of T-cell reconstitution after alpha-beta-depleted transplantation in children. MiXCR, run by TCRdb on the PCR reads, gives a single entry per CDR3 protein. In the table there are about 410,000 distinct CDR3 sequences, roughly 22% of which are singletons. Sequenced material: PBMCs from the stem cell graft donor, taken from the stem cell graft. The source of these receptors is a human donor who donated a stem cell graft to a child with acute myeloid leukemia. Both conserved end residues are trimmed from each CDR3. Where a row states a size, it is once, few, many or the class of an expanded clone; other rows omit it.

abundance | v_gene | CDR3aa
few | TRBV15 | ATSSGLFARTGELF
many | TRBV20-1 | SPQPLDRVAHSYNEQF
NA | TRBV29-1 | SVCEAGQSYEQY
NA | TRBV20-1 | SANPTGTIY
NA | TRBV7-3 | ASSSSGSPPDTQY
few | TRBV20-1 | SGRQGSNQPQH
NA | TRBV5-1 | ASSPRTGGIEDTQY
few | TRBV7-9 | ASLAGGSYNEQF
NA | TRBV7-2 | ASSSRQGAVNEQF
few | TRBV5-1 | ASSWDLAGDPYNEQF
NA | TRBV20-1 | SAPYVNEQF
NA | TRBV7-6 | ASSPISAGDSNNEQF
NA | TRBV7-6 | ASSRQGRSSYEQY
many | TRBV29-1 | SVEEVPQETQY
NA | TRBV10-3 | AIGSVLHEQY
few | TRBV7-2 | ASSLLLAHTGELF
NA | TRBV4-2 | ASSPNPEADPGRIVFRYEQY
NA | TRBV7-9 | ASSLGGIPYEQY
NA | TRBV30 | AWSAVGYEQY
NA | TRBV3-1 | ASSQDSPTSTGELF
NA | TRBV7-6 | ASSQKGGSYNEQF
few | TRBV12-3/TRBV12-4 | ASSFLEDTEAF
NA | TRBV10-3 | AISEGLYEQY
NA | TRBV29-1 | SVGQGPSGNTIY
NA | TRBV28 | ASKLAGVRFKY
few | TRBV15 | ATSRDLNEQF
few | TRBV20-1 | SASDGQVIGNTIY
NA | TRBV6-1 | ASRKKTTGLEQY
few | TRBV27 | ASRGFTYEQY
NA | TRBV29-1 | SAGRHPEQY
few | TRBV12-3/TRBV12-4 | ASSFSATYEQY
few | TRBV20-1 | SADRGSAEQY
NA | TRBV24-1 | ATSDPQSWRLNTGELF
NA | TRBV28 | ASSPGGPNLAKNIQY
few | TRBV7-9 | ASSSKIRGTNEKLF
few | TRBV20-1 | SADRLEEATDTQY
many | TRBV29-1 | SVVWRSGSYEQY
few | TRBV7-2 | ASSPQASRNGNTIY
NA | TRBV29-1 | SAVPGTGHDEQY
NA | TRBV25-1 | ASTSPLAGARNEQF
few | TRBV12-3/TRBV12-4 | ASSFGGGPGGEQF
few | TRBV20-1 | SARGPSSSYNEQF
many | TRBV7-2 | ASSPILGEQF
many | TRBV29-1 | SVAPTGAGSNEQF
many | TRBV3-1 | ASSQTGALNTEAF